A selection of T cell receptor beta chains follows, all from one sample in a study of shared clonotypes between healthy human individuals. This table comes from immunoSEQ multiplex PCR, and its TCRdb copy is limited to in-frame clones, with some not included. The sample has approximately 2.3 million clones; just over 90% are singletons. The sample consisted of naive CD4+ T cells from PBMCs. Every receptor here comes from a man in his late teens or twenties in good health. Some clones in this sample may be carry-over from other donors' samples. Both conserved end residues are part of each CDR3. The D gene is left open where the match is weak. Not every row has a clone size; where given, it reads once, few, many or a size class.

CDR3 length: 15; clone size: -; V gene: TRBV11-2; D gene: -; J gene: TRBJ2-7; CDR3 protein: CASSLGQGLFYEQYF; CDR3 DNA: TGTGCCAGCAGCCTAGGGCAGGGACTTTTCTACGAGCAGTACTTC
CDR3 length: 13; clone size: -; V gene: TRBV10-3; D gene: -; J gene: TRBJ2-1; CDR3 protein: CAISPGEDNEQFF; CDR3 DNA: TGTGCCATCAGCCCCGGGGAGGACAATGAGCAGTTCTTC
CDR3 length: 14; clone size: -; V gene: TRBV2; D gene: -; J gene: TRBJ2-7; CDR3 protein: CASTIPPPGYEQYF; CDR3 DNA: TGTGCCAGCACCATTCCCCCCCCAGGCTACGAGCAGTACTTC
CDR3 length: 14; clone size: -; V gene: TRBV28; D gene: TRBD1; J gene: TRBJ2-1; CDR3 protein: CASSSGTGGREQFF; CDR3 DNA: TGTGCCAGCAGTTCCGGGACAGGAGGTCGGGAGCAGTTCTTC
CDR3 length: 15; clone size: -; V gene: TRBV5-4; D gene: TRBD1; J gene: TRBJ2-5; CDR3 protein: CASSRTGVVGETQYF; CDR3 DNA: TGTGCCAGCAGCCGGACAGGGGTGGTGGGAGAGACCCAGTACTTC
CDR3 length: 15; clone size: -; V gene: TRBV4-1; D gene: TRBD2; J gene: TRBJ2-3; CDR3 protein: CASSQETSSTDTQYF; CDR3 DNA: TGCGCCAGCAGCCAAGAGACTAGCAGCACAGATACGCAGTATTTT
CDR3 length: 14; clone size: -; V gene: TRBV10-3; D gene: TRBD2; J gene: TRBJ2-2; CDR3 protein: CATQGAGDLGELFF; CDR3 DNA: TGTGCCACCCAAGGGGCGGGAGACCTCGGGGAGCTGTTTTTT
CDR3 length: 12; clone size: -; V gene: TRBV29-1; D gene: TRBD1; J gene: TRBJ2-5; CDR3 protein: CSVEQGDETQYF; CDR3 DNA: TGCAGCGTTGAACAGGGGGACGAGACCCAGTACTTC
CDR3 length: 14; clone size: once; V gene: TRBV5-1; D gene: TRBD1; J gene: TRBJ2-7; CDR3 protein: CASSGGQGGYEQYF; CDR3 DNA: TGCGCCAGCAGCGGAGGACAGGGGGGCTACGAGCAGTACTTC
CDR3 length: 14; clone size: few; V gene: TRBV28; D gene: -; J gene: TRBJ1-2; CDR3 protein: CASRVARVDYGYTF; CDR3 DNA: TGTGCCAGCAGAGTGGCGCGGGTGGATTATGGCTACACCTTC
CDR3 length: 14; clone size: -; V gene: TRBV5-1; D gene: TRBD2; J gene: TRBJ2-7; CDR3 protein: CASSTSGGELEQYF; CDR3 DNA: TGCGCCAGCAGCACTAGCGGGGGAGAACTTGAGCAGTACTTC
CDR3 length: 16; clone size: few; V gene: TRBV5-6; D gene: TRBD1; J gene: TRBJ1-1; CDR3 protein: CASSPGQGGTYTEAFF; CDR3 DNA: TGTGCCAGCAGCCCGGGACAGGGGGGTACTTACACTGAAGCTTTCTTT
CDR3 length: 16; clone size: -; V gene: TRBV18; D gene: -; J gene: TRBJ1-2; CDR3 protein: CASSPYETGTYYGYTF; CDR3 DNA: TGTGCCAGCTCACCATATGAGACCGGGACATACTATGGCTACACCTTC
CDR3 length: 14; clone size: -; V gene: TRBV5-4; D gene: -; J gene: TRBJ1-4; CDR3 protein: CASSLDGYNEKLFF; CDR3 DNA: TGTGCCAGCAGCTTGGACGGATATAATGAAAAACTGTTTTTT
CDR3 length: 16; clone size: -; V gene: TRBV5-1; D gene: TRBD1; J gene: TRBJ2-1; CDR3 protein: CASSFGQANSYNEQFF; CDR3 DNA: TGCGCCAGCAGCTTCGGACAGGCGAACTCCTACAATGAGCAGTTCTTC
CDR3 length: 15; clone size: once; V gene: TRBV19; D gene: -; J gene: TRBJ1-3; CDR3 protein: CASIPGQTSGNTIYF; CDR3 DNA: TGTGCCAGTATCCCGGGACAAACCTCTGGAAACACCATATATTTT
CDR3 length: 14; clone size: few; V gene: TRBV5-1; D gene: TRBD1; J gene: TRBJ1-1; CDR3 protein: CASSSTGVYTEAFF; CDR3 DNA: TGCGCCAGCAGCTCGACAGGGGTTTACACTGAAGCTTTCTTT
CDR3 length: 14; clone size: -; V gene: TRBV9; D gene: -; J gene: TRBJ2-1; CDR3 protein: CASSPTNGDNEQFF; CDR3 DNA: TGTGCCAGCAGCCCGACTAATGGGGACAATGAGCAGTTCTTC
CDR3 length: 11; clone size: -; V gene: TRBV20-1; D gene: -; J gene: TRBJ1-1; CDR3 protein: CSASSGYEAFF; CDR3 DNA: TGCAGTGCTAGTTCCGGGTATGAAGCTTTCTTT
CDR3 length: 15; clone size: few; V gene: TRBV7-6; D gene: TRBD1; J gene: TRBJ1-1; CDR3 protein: CASSFTQGVSAEAFF; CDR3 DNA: TGTGCCAGCAGCTTCACACAGGGGGTAAGCGCTGAAGCTTTCTTT
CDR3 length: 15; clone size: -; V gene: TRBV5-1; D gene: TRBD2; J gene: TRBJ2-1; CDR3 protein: CASSVPGLAGNEQFF; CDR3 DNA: TGCGCCAGCAGCGTCCCGGGACTAGCGGGCAATGAGCAGTTCTTC
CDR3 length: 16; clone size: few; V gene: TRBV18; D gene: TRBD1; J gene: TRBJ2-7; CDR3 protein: CASSFYVTGGDNEQYF; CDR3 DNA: TGTGCCAGCTCATTTTATGTGACAGGGGGCGACAACGAGCAGTACTTC
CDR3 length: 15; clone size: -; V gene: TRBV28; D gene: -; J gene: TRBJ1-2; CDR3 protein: CASSSSGAPPWGYTF; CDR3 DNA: TGTGCCAGCAGTTCTTCAGGGGCCCCGCCATGGGGCTACACCTTC
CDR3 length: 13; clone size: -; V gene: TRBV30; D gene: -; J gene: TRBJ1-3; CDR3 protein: CAWSANLGNTIYF; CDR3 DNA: TGTGCCTGGAGTGCTAACCTTGGAAACACCATATATTTT
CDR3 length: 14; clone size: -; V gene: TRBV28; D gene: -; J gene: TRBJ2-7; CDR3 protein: CASSWVQGSYEQYF; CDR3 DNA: TGTGCCAGCAGTTGGGTACAGGGCTCCTACGAGCAGTACTTC
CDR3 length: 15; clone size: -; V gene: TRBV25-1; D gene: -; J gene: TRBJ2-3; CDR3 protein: CASSEFRTARDTQYF; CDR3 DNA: TGTGCCAGCAGTGAATTTAGGACAGCGAGGGATACGCAGTATTTT
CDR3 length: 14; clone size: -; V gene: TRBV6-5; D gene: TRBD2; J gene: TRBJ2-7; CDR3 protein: CASSTPGGSYEQYF; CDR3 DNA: TGTGCCAGCAGTACCCCGGGCGGGAGCTACGAGCAGTACTTC
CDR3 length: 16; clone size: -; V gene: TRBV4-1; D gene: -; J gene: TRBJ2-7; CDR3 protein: CASSRIRRGLSYEQYF; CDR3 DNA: TGCGCCAGCAGCCGAATTCGACGGGGCCTATCCTACGAGCAGTACTTC
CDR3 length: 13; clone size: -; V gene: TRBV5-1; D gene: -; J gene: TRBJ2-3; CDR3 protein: CASSLVPGDTQYF; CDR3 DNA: TGCGCCAGCAGCTTGGTGCCCGGAGATACGCAGTATTTT
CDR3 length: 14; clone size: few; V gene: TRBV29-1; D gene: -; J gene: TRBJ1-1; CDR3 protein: CSVESLHRNTEAFF; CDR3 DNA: TGCAGCGTTGAAAGCCTCCACAGGAACACTGAAGCTTTCTTT
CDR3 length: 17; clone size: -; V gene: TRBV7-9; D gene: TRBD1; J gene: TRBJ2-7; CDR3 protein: CASSPGTGRLSSYEQYF; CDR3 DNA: TGTGCCAGCAGCCCCGGGACAGGCCGATTGAGCTCCTACGAGCAGTACTTC
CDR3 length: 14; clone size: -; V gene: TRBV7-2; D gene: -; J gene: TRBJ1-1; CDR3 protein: CASSPGGMGTEAFF; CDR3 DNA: TGTGCCAGCAGCCCCGGTGGGATGGGCACTGAAGCTTTCTTT
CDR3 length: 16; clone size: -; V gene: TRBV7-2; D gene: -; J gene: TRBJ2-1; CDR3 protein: CASSLAGSVPYNEQFF; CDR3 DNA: TGTGCCAGCAGCTTAGCGGGTAGCGTCCCCTACAATGAGCAGTTCTTC
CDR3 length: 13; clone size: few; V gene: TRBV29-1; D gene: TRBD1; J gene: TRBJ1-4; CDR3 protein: CSVVGQGIEKLFF; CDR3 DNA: TGCAGCGTTGTAGGACAGGGGATTGAAAAACTGTTTTTT
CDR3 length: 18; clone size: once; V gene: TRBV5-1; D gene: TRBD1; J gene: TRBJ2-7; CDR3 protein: CASRAGTGGSERTYEQYF; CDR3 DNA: TGCGCCAGCAGGGCCGGGACAGGGGGCTCAGAACGAACCTACGAGCAGTACTTC
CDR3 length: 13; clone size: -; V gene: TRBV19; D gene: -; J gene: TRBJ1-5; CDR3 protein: CASKRGNNQPQHF; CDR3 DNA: TGTGCCAGCAAAAGGGGTAACAATCAGCCCCAGCATTTT
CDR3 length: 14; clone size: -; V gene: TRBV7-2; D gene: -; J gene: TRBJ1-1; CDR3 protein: CASRSDTINTEAFF; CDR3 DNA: TGTGCCAGCAGGTCGGACACTATCAACACTGAAGCTTTCTTT
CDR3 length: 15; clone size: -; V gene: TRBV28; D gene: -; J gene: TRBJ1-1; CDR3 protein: CASSFLPRQYPEAFF; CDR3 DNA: TGTGCCAGCAGTTTCCTCCCCCGACAGTACCCTGAAGCTTTCTTT
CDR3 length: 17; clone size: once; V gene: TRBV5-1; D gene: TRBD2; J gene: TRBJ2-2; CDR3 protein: CASSLGILAGNTGELFF; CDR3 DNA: TGCGCCAGCAGCTTGGGGATTTTAGCGGGAAACACCGGGGAGCTGTTTTTT
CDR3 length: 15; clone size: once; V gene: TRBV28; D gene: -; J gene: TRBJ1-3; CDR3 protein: CASTSSGTSRNTIYF; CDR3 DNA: TGTGCCAGCACCTCGTCGGGGACAAGCAGAAACACCATATATTTT
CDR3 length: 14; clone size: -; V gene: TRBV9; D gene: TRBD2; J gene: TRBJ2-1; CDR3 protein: CASSSQREGNEQFF; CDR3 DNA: TGTGCCAGCAGCTCCCAGCGGGAGGGCAATGAGCAGTTCTTC
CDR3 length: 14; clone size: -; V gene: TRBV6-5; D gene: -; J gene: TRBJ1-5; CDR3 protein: CASRQSGSNQPQHF; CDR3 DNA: TGTGCCAGCAGGCAATCAGGGAGCAATCAGCCCCAGCATTTT
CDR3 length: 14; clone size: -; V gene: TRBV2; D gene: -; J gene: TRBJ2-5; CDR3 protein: CASSSLTVEETQYF; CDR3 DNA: TGTGCCAGCAGTAGTTTAACGGTTGAAGAGACCCAGTACTTC
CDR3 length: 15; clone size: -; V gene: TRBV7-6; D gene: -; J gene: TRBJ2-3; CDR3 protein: CASSWNRVGTDTQYF; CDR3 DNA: TGTGCCAGCAGCTGGAACAGGGTTGGCACAGATACGCAGTATTTT
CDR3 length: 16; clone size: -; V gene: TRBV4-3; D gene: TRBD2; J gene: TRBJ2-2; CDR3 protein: CASSQDLLALTGELFF; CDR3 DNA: TGCGCCAGCAGCCAAGACTTACTAGCGTTGACCGGGGAGCTGTTTTTT
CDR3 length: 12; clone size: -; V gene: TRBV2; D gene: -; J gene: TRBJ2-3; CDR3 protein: CASRWEGDTQYF; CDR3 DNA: TGTGCCAGCAGGTGGGAAGGAGATACGCAGTATTTT
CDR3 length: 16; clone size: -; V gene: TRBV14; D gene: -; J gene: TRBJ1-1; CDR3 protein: CASSQDRGARKTEAFF; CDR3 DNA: TGTGCCAGCAGCCAAGACAGGGGCGCGCGGAAAACTGAAGCTTTCTTT
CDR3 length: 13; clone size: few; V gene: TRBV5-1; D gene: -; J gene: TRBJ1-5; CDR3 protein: CASSLNRDQPQHF; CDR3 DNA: TGCGCCAGCAGCTTAAACAGGGATCAGCCCCAGCATTTT
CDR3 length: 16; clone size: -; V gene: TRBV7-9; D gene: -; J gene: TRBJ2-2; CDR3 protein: CASSPPGNRGTGELFF; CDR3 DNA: TGTGCCAGCAGCCCCCCGGGGAACCGGGGGACCGGGGAGCTGTTTTTT